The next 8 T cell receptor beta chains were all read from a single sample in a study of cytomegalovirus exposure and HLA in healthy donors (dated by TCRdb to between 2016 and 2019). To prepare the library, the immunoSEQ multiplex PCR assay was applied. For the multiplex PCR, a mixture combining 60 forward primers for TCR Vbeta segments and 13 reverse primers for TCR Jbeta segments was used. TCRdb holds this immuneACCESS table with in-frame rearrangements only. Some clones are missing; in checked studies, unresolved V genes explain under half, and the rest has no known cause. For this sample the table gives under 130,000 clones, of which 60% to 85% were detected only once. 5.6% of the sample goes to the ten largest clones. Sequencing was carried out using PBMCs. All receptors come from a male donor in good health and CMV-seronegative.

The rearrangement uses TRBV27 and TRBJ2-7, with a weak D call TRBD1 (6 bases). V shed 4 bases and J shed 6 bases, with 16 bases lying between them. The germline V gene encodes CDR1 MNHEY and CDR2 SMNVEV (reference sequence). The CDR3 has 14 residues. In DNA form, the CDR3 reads TGTGCCAGCAGTTCTTACAGGGCAAACGGCGAGCAGTACTTC. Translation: CASSSYRANGEQYF.

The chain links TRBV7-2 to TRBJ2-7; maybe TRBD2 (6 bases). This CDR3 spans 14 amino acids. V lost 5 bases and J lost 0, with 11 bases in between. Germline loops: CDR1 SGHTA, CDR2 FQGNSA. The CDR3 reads CASSADGSSYEQYF. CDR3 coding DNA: TGTGCCAGCAGCGCGGACGGGAGCTCCTACGAGCAGTACTTC.

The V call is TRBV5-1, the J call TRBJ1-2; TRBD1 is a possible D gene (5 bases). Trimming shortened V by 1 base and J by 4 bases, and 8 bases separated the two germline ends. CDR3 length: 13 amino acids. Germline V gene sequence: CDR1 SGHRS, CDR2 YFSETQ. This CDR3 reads CASSLQGSYGYTF. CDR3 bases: TGCGCCAGCAGCTTGCAGGGCTCCTATGGCTACACCTTC.

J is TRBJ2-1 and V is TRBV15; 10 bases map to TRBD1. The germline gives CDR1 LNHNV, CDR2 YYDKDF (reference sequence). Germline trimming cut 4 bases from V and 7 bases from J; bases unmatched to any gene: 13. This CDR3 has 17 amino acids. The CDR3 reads CATSTPGGTGVWNEQFF. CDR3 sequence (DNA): TGTGCCACCAGCACACCAGGGGGGACAGGGGTTTGGAATGAGCAGTTCTTC. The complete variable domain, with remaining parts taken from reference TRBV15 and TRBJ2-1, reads DAMVIQNPRYQVTQFGKPVTLSCSQTLNHNVMYWYQQKSSQAPKLLFHYYDKDFNNEADTPDNFQSRRPNTSFCFLDIRSPGLGDTAMYLCATSTPGGTGVWNEQFFGPGTRLTVL.

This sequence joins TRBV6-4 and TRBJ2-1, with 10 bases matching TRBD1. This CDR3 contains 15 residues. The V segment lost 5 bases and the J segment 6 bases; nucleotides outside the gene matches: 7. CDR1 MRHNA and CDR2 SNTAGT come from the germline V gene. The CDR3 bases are TGTGCCAGCAGTACCGGGACAGGGGCGCCCAATGAGCAGTTCTTC. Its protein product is CASSTGTGAPNEQFF.

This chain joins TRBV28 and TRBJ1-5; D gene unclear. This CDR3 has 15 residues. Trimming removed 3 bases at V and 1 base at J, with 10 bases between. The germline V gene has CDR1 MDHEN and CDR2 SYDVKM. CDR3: CASSFALRSNQPQHF. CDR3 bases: TGTGCCAGCAGTTTCGCACTGCGGAGCAATCAGCCCCAGCATTTT.

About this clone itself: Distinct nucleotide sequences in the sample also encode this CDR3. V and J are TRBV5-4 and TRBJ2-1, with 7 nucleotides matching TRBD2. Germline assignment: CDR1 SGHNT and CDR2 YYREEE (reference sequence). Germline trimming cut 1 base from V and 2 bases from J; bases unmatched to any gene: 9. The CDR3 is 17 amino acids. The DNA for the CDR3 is TGTGCCAGCAGCTTGCTATTAGCGGGTGGGGCCTACAATGAGCAGTTCTTC. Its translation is CASSLLLAGGAYNEQFF.

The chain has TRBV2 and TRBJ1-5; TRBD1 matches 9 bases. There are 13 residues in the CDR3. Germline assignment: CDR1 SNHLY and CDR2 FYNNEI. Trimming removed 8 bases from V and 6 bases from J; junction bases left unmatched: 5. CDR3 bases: TGTGCCAGCCAACAGGGGGCAGGTCAGCCCCAGCATTTT. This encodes CASQQGAGQPQHF.